This TCR beta chain originates from a study of T cells expressing NK-cell markers. About the research overall: The TCR beta repertoires were obtained from sorted CD3+CD56+NKG2C+, CD3+CD56+NKG2C- and CD3+CD56-NKG2C+ T cells. Study outcomes and limitations: Roughly 1.0-7.0% of CD8+ T cells in 6 or 7 donors belonged to dominant NKG2C+ clonotypes. A few donors showed these clonotypes also leading the CD3+CD56-NKG2C+ fraction.

Germline loops: CDR1 GTSNPN, CDR2 SVGIG (reference sequence). This CDR3 is 14 amino acids long. To note about this clonotype: The antigen is undetermined.

From its re-call of the 5' RACE reads, TCRdb lists each CDR3 protein once, without DNA. The sample includes 450,000 to 600,000 distinct CDR3 sequences. The chain combines TRBV30 with TRBJ2-3; TCRdb returns TRBD2, unconfirmable since there is no DNA. The TCR sequence derives from a man younger than 30 in good health. Sequencing was carried out using blood T cells: a sorted CD56 or NKG2C T cell subset, CD4+ or CD8+ T cells, or bulk PBMC T cells (not recorded which). The CDR3 reads CACSVAGSTDTQYF. Filled out from reference TRBV30 and TRBJ2-3, the complete variable domain reads SQTIHQWPATLVQPVGSPLSLECTVEGTSNPNLYWYRQAAGRGLQLLFYSVGIGQISSEVPQNLSASRPQDRQFILSSKKLLLSDSGFYLCACSVAGSTDTQYFGPGTRLTVL.